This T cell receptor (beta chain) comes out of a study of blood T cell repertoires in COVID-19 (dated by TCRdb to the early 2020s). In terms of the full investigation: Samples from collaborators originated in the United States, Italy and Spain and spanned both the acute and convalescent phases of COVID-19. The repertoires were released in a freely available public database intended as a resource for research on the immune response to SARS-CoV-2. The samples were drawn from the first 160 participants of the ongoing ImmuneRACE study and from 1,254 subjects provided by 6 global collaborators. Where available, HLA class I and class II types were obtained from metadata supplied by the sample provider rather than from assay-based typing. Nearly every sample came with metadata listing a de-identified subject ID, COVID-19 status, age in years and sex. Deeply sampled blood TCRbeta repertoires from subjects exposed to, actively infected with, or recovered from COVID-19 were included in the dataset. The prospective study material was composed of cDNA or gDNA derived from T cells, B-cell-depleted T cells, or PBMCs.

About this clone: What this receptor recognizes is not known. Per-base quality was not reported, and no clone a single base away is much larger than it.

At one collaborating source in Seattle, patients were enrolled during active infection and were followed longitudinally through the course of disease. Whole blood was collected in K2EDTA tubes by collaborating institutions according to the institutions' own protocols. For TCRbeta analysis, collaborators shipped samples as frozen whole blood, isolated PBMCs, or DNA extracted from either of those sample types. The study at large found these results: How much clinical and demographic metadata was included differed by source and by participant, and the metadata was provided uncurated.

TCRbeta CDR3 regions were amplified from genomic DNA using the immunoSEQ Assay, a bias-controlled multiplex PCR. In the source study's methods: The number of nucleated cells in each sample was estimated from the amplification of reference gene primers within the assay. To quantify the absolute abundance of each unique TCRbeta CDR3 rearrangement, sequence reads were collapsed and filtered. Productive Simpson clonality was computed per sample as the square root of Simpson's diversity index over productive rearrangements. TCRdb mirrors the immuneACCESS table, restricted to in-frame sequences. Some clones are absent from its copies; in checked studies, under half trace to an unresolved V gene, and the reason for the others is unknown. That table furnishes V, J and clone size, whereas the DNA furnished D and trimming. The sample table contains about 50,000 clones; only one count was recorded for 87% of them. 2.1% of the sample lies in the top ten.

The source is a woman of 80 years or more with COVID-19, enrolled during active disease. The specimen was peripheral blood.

The DNA is as follows: TGTGCCAGCAGCTTATTTTCGGGGGGAGAATCACCCCTCCACTTT. This translates into CASSLFSGGESPLHF. This chain joins TRBV7-2 to TRBJ1-6; matching of 5 bases hints at TRBD1 as the D gene. Including cysteine and phenylalanine, the CDR3 has 15 amino acids. Only the CDR3 DNA stays, 45 bases, in frame from base 1. In the germline V gene, CDR1 corresponds to SGHTA and CDR2 to FQGNSA. Trimming takes 2 bases from V and 10 bases from J, and the germline ends sit 15 bases apart.